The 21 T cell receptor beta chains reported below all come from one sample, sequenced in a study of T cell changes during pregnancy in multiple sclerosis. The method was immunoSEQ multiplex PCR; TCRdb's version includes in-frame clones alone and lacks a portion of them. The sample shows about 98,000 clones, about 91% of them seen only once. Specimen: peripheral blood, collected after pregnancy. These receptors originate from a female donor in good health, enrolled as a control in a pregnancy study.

The CDR3 coding sequence is TGTGCCAGCAGTTTGCCTTCTAGCGGGGGGTACAATGAGCAGTTCTTC. This sequence encodes CASSLPSSGGYNEQFF. The rearrangement joins TRBV27 to TRBJ2-1; 11 bases line up with TRBD2. The germline CDR1 and CDR2 sequences are MNHEY and SMNVEV (reference sequence). CDR3 length: 16 amino acids. J lost 4 bases, V lost 3 bases, and 5 bases had no gene match.

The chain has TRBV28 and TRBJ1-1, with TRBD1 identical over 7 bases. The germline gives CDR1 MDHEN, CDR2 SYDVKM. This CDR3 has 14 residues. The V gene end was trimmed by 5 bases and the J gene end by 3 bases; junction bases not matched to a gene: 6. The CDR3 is CASSVPQGYTEAFF. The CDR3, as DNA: TGTGCCAGCAGTGTACCACAGGGGTACACTGAAGCTTTCTTT.

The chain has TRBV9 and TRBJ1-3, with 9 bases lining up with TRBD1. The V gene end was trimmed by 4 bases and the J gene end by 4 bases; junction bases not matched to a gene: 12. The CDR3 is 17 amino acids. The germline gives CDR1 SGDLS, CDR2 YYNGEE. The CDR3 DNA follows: TGTGCCAGCAGCTCTCCTATTGGGGACAGGGTGGGAAACACCATATATTTT. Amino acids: CASSSPIGDRVGNTIYF.

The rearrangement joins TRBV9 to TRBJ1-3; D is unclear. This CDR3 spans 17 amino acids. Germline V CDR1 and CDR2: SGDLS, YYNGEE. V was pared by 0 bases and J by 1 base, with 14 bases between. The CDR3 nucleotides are TGTGCCAGCAGCGTAGGGCAGGCTTTAAGATCTGGAAACACCATATATTTT. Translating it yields CASSVGQALRSGNTIYF. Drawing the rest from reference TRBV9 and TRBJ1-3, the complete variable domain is DSGVTQTPKHLITATGQRVTLRCSPRSGDLSVYWYQQSLDQGLQFLIQYYNGEERAKGNILERFSAQQFPDLHSELNLSSLELGDSALYFCASSVGQALRSGNTIYFGEGSWLTVV.

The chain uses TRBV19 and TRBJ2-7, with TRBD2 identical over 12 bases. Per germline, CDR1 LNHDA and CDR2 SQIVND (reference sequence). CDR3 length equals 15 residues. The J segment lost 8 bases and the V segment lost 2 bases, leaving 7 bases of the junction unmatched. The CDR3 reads CASSIMGLAGGKQYF. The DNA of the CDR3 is TGTGCCAGTAGTATAATGGGACTAGCGGGCGGGAAGCAGTACTTC.

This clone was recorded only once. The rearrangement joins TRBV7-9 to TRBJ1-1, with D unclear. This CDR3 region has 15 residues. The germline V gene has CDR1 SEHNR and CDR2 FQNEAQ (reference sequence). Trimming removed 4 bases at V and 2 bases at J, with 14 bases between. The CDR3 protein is CASSSPSGLNTEAFF. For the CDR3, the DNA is TGTGCCAGCAGCTCCCCATCTGGGCTAAACACTGAAGCTTTCTTT.

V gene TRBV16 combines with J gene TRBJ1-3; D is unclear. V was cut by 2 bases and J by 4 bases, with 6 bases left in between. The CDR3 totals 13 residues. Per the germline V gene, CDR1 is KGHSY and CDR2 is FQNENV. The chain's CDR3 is CASSQEGGNTIYF. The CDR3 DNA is TGTGCCAGCAGCCAAGAGGGCGGAAACACCATATATTTT. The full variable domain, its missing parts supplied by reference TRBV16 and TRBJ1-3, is GEEVAQTPKHLVRGEGQKAKLYCAPIKGHSYVFWYQQVLKNEFKFLISFQNENVFDETGMPKERFSAKCLPNSPCSLEIQATKLEDSAVYFCASSQEGGNTIYFGEGSWLTVV.

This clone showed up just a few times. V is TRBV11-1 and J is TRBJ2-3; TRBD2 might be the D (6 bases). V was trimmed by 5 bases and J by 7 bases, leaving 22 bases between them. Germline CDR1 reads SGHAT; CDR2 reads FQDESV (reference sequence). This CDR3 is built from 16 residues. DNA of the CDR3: TGTGCCAGCAGCAGGGGAGGAACCGCAGTAACGAATACGCAGTATTTT. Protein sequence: CASSRGGTAVTNTQYF.

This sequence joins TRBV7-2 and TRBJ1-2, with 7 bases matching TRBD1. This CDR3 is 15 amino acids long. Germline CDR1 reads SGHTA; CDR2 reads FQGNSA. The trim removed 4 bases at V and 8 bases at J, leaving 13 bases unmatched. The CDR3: CASSYPGGKGRGYTF. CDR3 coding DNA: TGTGCCAGCAGCTACCCAGGGGGTAAGGGCCGAGGCTACACCTTC. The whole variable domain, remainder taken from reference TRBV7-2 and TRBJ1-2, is GAGVSQSPSNKVTEKGKDVELRCDPISGHTALYWYRQSLGQGLEFLIYFQGNSAPDKSGLPSDRFSAERTGGSVSTLTIQRTQQEDSAVYLCASSYPGGKGRGYTFGSGTRLTVV.

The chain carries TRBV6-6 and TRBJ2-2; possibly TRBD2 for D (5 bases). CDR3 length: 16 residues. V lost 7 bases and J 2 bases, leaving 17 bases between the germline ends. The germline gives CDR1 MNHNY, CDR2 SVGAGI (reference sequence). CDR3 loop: CASTIPVGRNTGELFF. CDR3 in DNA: TGTGCCAGCACAATACCCGTTGGGAGAAACACCGGGGAGCTGTTTTTT.

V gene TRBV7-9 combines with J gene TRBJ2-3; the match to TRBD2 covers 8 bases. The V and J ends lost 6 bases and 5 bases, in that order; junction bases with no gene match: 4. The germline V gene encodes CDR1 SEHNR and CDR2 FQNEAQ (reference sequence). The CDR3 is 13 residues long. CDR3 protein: CASRSGGIDTQYF. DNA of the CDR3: TGTGCCAGCAGGAGCGGGGGTATAGATACGCAGTATTTT.

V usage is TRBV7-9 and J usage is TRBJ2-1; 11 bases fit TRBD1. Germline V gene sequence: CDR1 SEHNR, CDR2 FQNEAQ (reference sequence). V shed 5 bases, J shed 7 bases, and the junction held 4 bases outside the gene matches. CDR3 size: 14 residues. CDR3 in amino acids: CASSPGQGVNEQFF. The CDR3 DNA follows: TGTGCCAGCAGCCCGGGACAGGGGGTGAATGAGCAGTTCTTC.

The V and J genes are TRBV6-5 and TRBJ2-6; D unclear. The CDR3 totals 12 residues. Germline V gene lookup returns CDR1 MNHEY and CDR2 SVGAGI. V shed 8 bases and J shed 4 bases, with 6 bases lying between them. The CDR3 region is CASSQGANVLTF. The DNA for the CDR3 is TGTGCCAGCTCCCAAGGGGCCAACGTCCTGACTTTC.

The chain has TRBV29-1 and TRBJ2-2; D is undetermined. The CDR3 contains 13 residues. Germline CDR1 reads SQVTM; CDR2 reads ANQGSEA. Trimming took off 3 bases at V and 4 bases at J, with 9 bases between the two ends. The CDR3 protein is CSVDTAATGELFF. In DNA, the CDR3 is TGCAGCGTTGATACAGCCGCCACCGGGGAGCTGTTTTTT.

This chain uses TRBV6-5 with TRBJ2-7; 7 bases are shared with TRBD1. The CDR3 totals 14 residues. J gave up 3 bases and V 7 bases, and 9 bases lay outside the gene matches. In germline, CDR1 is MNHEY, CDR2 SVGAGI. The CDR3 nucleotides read TGTGCCAGCACCCCACAGAGGGGGCACTACGAGCAGTACTTC. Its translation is CASTPQRGHYEQYF.

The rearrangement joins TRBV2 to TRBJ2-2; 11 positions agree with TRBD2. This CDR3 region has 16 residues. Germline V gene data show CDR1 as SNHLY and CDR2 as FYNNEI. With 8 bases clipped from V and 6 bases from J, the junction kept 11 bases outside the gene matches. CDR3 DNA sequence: TGTGCCAGCTGGACCGAGGGGGGACTAGCGGCCGGGGAGCTGTTTTTT. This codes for CASWTEGGLAAGELFF.

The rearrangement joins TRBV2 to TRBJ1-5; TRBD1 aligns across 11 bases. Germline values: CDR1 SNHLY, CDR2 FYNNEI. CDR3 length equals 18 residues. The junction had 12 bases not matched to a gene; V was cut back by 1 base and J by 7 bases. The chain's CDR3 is CASSEVSPRTGGRQPQHF. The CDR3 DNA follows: TGTGCCAGCAGTGAAGTCTCTCCGAGGACAGGGGGCCGGCAGCCCCAGCATTTT.

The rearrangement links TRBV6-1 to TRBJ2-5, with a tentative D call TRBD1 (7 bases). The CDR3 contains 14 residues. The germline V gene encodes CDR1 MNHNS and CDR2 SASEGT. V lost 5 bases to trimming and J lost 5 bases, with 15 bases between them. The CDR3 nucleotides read TGTGCCAGCAGTACCCCAGGGGGGCGGGAGACCCAGTACTTC. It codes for CASSTPGGRETQYF.

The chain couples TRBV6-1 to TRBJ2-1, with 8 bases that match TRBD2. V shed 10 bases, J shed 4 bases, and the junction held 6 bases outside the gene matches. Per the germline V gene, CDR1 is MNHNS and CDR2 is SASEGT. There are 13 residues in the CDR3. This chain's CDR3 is CATPGLGYNEQFF. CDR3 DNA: TGTGCCACCCCGGGACTAGGATACAATGAGCAGTTCTTC.

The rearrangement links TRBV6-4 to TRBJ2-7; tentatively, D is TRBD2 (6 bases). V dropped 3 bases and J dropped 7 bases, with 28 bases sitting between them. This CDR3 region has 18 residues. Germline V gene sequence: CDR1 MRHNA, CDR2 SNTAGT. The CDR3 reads CASSEFGGCLGVMWEQYF. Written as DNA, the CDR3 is TGTGCCAGCAGTGAGTTCGGGGGTTGTCTGGGGGTAATGTGGGAGCAGTACTTC.

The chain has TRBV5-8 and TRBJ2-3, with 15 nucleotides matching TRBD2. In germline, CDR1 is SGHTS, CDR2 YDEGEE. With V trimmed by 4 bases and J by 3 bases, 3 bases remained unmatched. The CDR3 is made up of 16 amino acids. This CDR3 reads CASSRGLAGGTDTQYF. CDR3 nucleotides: TGTGCCAGCAGCCGGGGACTAGCGGGGGGAACAGATACGCAGTATTTT. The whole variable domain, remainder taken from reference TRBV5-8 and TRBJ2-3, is EAGVTQSPTHLIKTRGQQATLRCSPISGHTSVYWYQQALGLGLQFLLWYDEGEERNRGNFPPRFSGRQFPNYSSELNVNALELEDSALYLCASSRGLAGGTDTQYFGPGTRLTVL.